Each of the 7 T cell receptor beta chains below was sequenced from the same sample in a study of T cell responses to AZD1222 COVID-19 vaccine. Data came from immunoSEQ multiplex PCR; TCRdb stores just in-frame clones and leaves some out. Of about 130,000 clones detected, approximately 94% appear once; the ten largest clones hold about 9.1%. This specimen was peripheral blood, taken on day 0 of AZD1222 vaccination. Every receptor here comes from an adult in good health.

J is TRBJ2-7 and V is TRBV5-1, with 8 bases matching TRBD2. The CDR3 extends over 16 amino acids. V lost 0 bases and J lost 11; bases outside the gene matches: 16. The V gene's germline CDR1 is SGHRS and CDR2 YFSETQ. CDR3: CASSLVSAGEPRVKYF. DNA for the CDR3: TGCGCCAGCAGCTTGGTATCAGCGGGGGAACCACGAGTGAAGTACTTC.

The J gene is TRBJ1-2, the V gene TRBV6-5; D might be TRBD1 (6 bases). Germline V gene lookup returns CDR1 MNHEY and CDR2 SVGAGI. The V end was cut by 4 bases, the J end by 4 bases, with 19 bases between. The CDR3 spans 16 residues. The CDR3 sequence: CASSSLAGTSIYGYTF. In DNA form, the CDR3 reads TGTGCCAGCAGTTCCCTCGCCGGGACAAGCATCTATGGCTACACCTTC.

This chain links TRBV2 with TRBJ1-1; D gene unclear. This CDR3 is 16 amino acids long. Germline CDR1 and CDR2: SNHLY and FYNNEI. V was clipped by 1 base and J by 0 bases, with 12 bases between them. The CDR3 sequence is CASSEVGPVMNTEAFF. CDR3 DNA: TGTGCCAGCAGTGAAGTAGGCCCAGTGATGAACACTGAAGCTTTCTTT.

The chain has TRBV6-6 and TRBJ1-2; D is possibly TRBD1 (6 bases). Trimming removed 6 bases from V and 5 bases from J, with 16 bases in between. The CDR3 totals 14 residues. Germline CDR1 MNHNY, CDR2 SVGAGI (reference sequence). In nucleotides, the CDR3 is TGTGCCAGCAGCCCCTCGGACAGCCCTTATGGCTACACCTTC. Translation: CASSPSDSPYGYTF.

V gene TRBV4-3 combines with J gene TRBJ1-2; 7 bases align to TRBD1. This CDR3 region has 13 residues. Trimming cost V 5 bases and J 3 bases; bases outside gene matches: 3. Germline CDR1 LGHNA, CDR2 YSLEER. The CDR3 sequence is CASSYGTDYGYTF. CDR3 DNA sequence: TGCGCCAGCAGCTACGGGACAGACTATGGCTACACCTTC.

This clone has just one count. The chain links TRBV28 to TRBJ1-1; 7 positions agree with TRBD1. The CDR3 has 15 residues. CDR1 is MDHEN, CDR2 SYDVKM, per germline. Trimming removed 1 base from V and 2 bases from J; junction bases left unmatched: 4. CDR3 sequence reads: CASSLYQGGNTEAFF. The CDR3 DNA reads TGTGCCAGCAGTTTATATCAGGGGGGTAACACTGAAGCTTTCTTT.

This clone came up a few times. V usage is TRBV7-9 and J usage is TRBJ2-7; the D gene is possibly TRBD2 (6 bases). V lost 6 bases and J lost 2, with 17 bases in between. The CDR3 has 15 amino acids. Germline CDR1 reads SEHNR; CDR2 reads FQNEAQ (reference sequence). Here the CDR3 DNA reads TGTGCCAGCAGACTAGCCTCGGGCGGTGCCTACGAGCAGTACTTC. Amino acids: CASRLASGGAYEQYF.